This T cell receptor beta chain was retrieved from a study of cytomegalovirus exposure and HLA in healthy donors. Overall study context: A data release that came early held 75 million to 85 million unique TCRs from HLA-typed donors. General observations from the study: A further, later analysis showed that HLA-associated TCR beta chains (compared with equally common others) were more clonally expanded.

A remark on this clone: Its target is unknown.

Trimming pared 5 bases from V and 1 base from J, leaving 8 bases between. The CDR3 totals 13 residues. Germline CDR1 is SEHNR and CDR2 is FQNEAQ (reference sequence). A multiplex PCR was run with 60 Vbeta primers and 13 Jbeta primers. Clones were sequenced by immunoSEQ multiplex PCR, and TCRdb holds only the in-frame ones, with some missing. The table records roughly 150,000 clones, 60% to 80% of them present only once. The source is a woman in her forties in good health and CMV-seronegative. The chain uses TRBV7-9 and TRBJ2-5, with D hard to call. The sample was PBMCs. CDR3 residues: CASSTLSQETQYF. The CDR3 coding sequence is TGTGCCAGCAGCACCCTTAGCCAAGAGACCCAGTACTTC.